This paragraph reports one T cell receptor (beta chain). In the authors' workflow: Amplifying reference gene primers gave estimates of nucleated cell counts. Measured with immunoSEQ multiplex PCR; TCRdb has only the in-frame clones, and not every one. V and J calls and clone size are those listed in that table; D and trimming were worked out from the DNA. The top ten hold over 1.3% of the sample, which has over 250,000 clones, approximately 84% seen once. This specimen comes from a study of blood T cell repertoires in COVID-19. Looking at the study overall: Italy, Spain and the United States were the sources of the convalescent and acute COVID-19 samples. In each case, the material was cDNA or gDNA derived from T cells, B-cell-depleted T cells, or PBMCs.

The sample consisted of peripheral blood. The sequence was collected from a human donor with COVID-19, enrolled during active disease. The donor label of this sample is uncertain.

DNA of the CDR3: TGTGCCAGCAGCTCGTTCCCCAGGGGGCGAGGGGGAAACACCATATATTTT. This codes for CASSSFPRGRGGNTIYF. The chain has TRBV7-9 and TRBJ1-3; the match to TRBD1 covers 8 bases. After removal of 4 bases from V and 4 bases from J, the junction contained 12 bases not matched to a gene. The CDR3 has 17 amino acids. CDR1 and CDR2 from the germline V gene are SEHNR and FQNEAQ (reference sequence).